This T cell receptor (beta chain) was identified in a study of shared clonotypes between healthy human individuals (dated by TCRdb to the early 2020s). Concerning the study at large: A few men and two women, aged 18 to 49 years, made up the cohort. To estimate repertoire size and how much clonotypes are shared between individuals, the study performed deep sequencing of blood TCR repertoires from 4 to 6 healthy adults. Per donor, leukapheresis produced somewhere between about 0.9 and 9.5 billion PBMCs. Per donor, three plates each were used for CD4 naive and CD4 memory, two for CD8 naive, and one for CD8 memory. Different laboratories and diverse techniques were used to prepare libraries and sequence TCR repertoires, to increase sequencing depth and limit assay-specific biases.

V loses 5 bases, J loses 2 bases, and the germline ends lie 10 bases apart. CDR1 and CDR2, per the germline V gene, are MDHEN and SYDVKM. The CDR3, from cysteine to phenylalanine, totals 15 residues. Just CDR3 DNA is preserved here, 45 bases in frame from base 1. The donors were healthy, HIV-negative adults with no recently reported acute infections or vaccinations. Every donor was a Caucasian adult residing in Nashville, Tennessee, USA. CD4+ T cells were enriched through magnetic negative selection, after which naive cells were positively selected on CD45RA and the remaining negative fraction served as the memory subset. After blood collection by leukapheresis, PBMCs were isolated using Ficoll-Histopaque density gradient centrifugation and then cryopreserved in the vapor phase of liquid nitrogen. Analytical flow cytometry was used to check the purity and quantity of every magnetically sorted T cell population. Genomic DNA was isolated from every sorted fraction and measured by UV absorbance on a Nanodrop 2000c.

A note on this clone: Its antigen is unknown. Base qualities were left out, and no much larger clone turns up one base away.

Using the deep immunoSEQ assay, multiplex PCR amplified TCR CDR3 regions from genomic DNA. Extracted genomic DNA from each cell subset was distributed evenly across all wells of several immunoSEQ 96-well plates, and each plate was treated as a replicate. For sorted subsets, 200 to 250 ng of genomic DNA, equivalent to some 30,000 T cell genomes, went into each replicate PCR. Purified libraries were measured with a Qubit 3.0 fluorometer, size-checked on a Bioanalyzer 2100, and measured again with the KAPA Library Quantification kit. A separate single-read 150-cycle Illumina NextSeq 550 flow cell was used to sequence each immunoSEQ 96-well plate. The published analysis was carried out like this. Because the immunoSEQ output held only junctional sequences and lacked quality scores, the filtering could not match the filtering applied to full-length reads. To assign V/J genes and CDR3, sequences were annotated against IMGT germline references using PyIR, a Python wrapper for IgBLAST v1.9. Reads were filtered out if the reads had weak V/J assignments (E-value above 1e-6), no CDR3, stop codons, out-of-frame junctions, or ambiguous translated residues. A V3J clonotype was defined by an identical inferred V gene, J gene, and CDR3 amino acid sequence. Percentage overlap between repertoires was computed as shared unique clonotypes divided by the size of the smaller repertoire. Three approaches were used to assess repertoire richness: RTK rarefaction, the Chao1 estimator, and Recon v2.1 estimates of unobserved clonotypes. Generation probabilities for all TCRbeta clonotypes obtained by the gDNA method from a handful of donors were computed using OLGA. TCRdb took over this immuneACCESS table, retaining in-frame rearrangements with V and J assigned. Such tables are incomplete; in checked studies, under half of the missing clones stem from an unresolved V gene, and the remainder is unexplained. V, J and clone size are those of that table, while D and trimming were read from the DNA. Within this sample are 2 million to 3 million clones, with 90% to 95% of them counted one time only. The ten largest make up about 0.13% of the sample.

Broad study findings and their caveats: When several donors were compared, the shared fraction of clonotypes was roughly 5% for naive CD4, approximately 3.3% for naive CD8, about 2.5% for memory CD4, and 0.3% to 0.5% for memory CD8. Estimated clonotype richness was generally larger for naive than for memory subsets. Because the study included a small number of donors, the genetic and exposure-history diversity represented was limited. Pairwise subsampling led to the expectation that sequencing depth would affect the degree of clonotype sharing among donors. Even with the large sequencing depth, rarefaction of the sorted-subset datasets indicated that sequencing was incomplete. Compared with non-shared clonotypes, clonotypes shared by all four sorted-subset donors had higher generation probabilities. Sampling was restricted to blood, and TCR repertoires in tissues likely differ from the TCR repertoires found in blood.

The sequence derives from a man between 18 and 35 years old in good health. The sample comprised naive CD4+ T cells sorted from blood. In light of the paper, this sample's cell subset or site label describes: CD45RA+ positively selected. The chain uses TRBV28 and TRBJ2-6, with TRBD1 tentatively as D gene (6 bases match). The bases are TGTGCCAGCAGTGAGAACAGGGCTGGGGCCAACGTCCTGACTTTC. Its protein reads: CASSENRAGANVLTF.